This T cell receptor beta chain was sequenced for a study of beta chain features in type 1 diabetes. Study-level background: Healthy donors resembled patients in age, gender and cell yields.

A note on this clone: Its antigen is unknown.

Only one heparinised blood draw was taken per donor, and its volume averaged about 116 mL. Every isolated RNA sample was fully reverse transcribed, so sequencing captured expressed TCRB transcripts. Clones were read by immunoSEQ multiplex PCR, and TCRdb kept only the in-frame ones, dropping some. The data contain 300,000 to 350,000 clones, roughly 13% of them singletons. CDR3 length: 14 residues. The V and J ends lost 7 bases and 2 bases, in that order; junction bases with no gene match: 7. CDR1 is ENHRY and CDR2 is SYGVKD in the germline V gene. Study-wide results and limits: Across all four CD4+ subsets, people with type 1 diabetes showed modestly shorter TCRB CDR3s.

The source is a woman between 18 and 30 years old with type 1 diabetes. The source material was naive CD4+ T cells from blood. The V and J genes are TRBV10-3 and TRBJ2-7; TRBD1 agrees at 8 bases. The CDR3 DNA is TGTGCCATCACTCGGGACAGGTTTGCCTACGAGCAGTACGTC. As protein: CAITRDRFAYEQYV.